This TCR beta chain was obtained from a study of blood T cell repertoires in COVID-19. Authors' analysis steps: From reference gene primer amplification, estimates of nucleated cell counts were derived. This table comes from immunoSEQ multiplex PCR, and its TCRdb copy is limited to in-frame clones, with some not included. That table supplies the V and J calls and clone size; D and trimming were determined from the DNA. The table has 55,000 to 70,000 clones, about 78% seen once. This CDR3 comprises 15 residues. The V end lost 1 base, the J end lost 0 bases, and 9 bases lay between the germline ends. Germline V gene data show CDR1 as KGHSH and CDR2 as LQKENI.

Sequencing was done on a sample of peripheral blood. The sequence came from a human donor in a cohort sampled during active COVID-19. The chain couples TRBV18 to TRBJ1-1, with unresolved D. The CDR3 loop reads CASSPLGSMNTEAFF. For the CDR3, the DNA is TGTGCCAGCTCACCACTGGGCAGCATGAACACTGAAGCTTTCTTT. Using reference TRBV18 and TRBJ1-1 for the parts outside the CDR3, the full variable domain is NAGVMQNPRHLVRRRGQEARLRCSPMKGHSHVYWYRQLPEEGLKFMVYLQKENIIDESGMPKERFSAEFPKEGPSILRIQQVVRGDSAAYFCASSPLGSMNTEAFFGQGTRLTVV.